The 5 T cell receptor beta chains below all came from one sample that was sequenced in a study of blood T cell repertoires in COVID-19 (dated by TCRdb to the early 2020s). Receptors were amplified or captured by the immunoSEQ multiplex PCR assay. TCRdb holds this immuneACCESS table with in-frame rearrangements only. Some clones are missing; in checked studies, unresolved V genes explain under half, and the rest has no known cause. The sample table records about 390,000 clones; roughly 86% of these occur just once. Jointly, the top ten make up approximately 2.4% of the sample. What was sequenced was peripheral blood. These TCRs come from a woman aged 55-69 years with COVID-19, enrolled during active disease.

The chain employs TRBV13 and TRBJ2-1; 7 bases are shared with TRBD2. CDR3 length: 16 residues. Unmatched junction bases numbered 12, after V lost 5 bases and J lost 5 bases. Germline V CDR1 and CDR2: PRHDT, FYEKMQ (reference sequence). The CDR3 DNA follows: TGTGCCAGCAGCCCCCCGCTGGCGGGGGAAGACAATGAGCAGTTCTTC. Encoded protein: CASSPPLAGEDNEQFF.

The chain joins TRBV20-1 to TRBJ2-7; 9 bases align to TRBD1. V trimming: 3 bases; J trimming: 1 base; junction bases outside the gene matches: 7. The germline V gene encodes CDR1 DFQATT and CDR2 SNEGSKA (reference sequence). The CDR3 has 15 residues. CDR3 sequence: CSASASDRGSYEQYF. The CDR3 region has the DNA TGCAGTGCTAGTGCGTCTGACAGGGGGTCCTACGAGCAGTACTTC.

This clone was picked up one time. The rearrangement links TRBV28 to TRBJ1-2, with 9 bases identical to TRBD1. With V trimmed by 6 bases and J by 4 bases, 12 bases remained unmatched. The germline V gene encodes CDR1 MDHEN and CDR2 SYDVKM. This CDR3 is built from 16 residues. Here the CDR3 DNA reads TGTGCCAGCAGCCCGACCGGGACAGGGCCGTCCTATGGCTACACCTTC. The encoded protein is CASSPTGTGPSYGYTF.

The sample holds one count of this clone. This chain uses TRBV28 with TRBJ1-4; 8 nucleotides line up with TRBD1. Germline trimming cut 4 bases from V and 4 bases from J; bases unmatched to any gene: 5. The CDR3 runs 15 residues. Germline V gene data show CDR1 as MDHEN and CDR2 as SYDVKM. CDR3 loop: CASSSRTGLNEKLFF. The CDR3 bases are TGTGCCAGCAGTTCTCGGACAGGGCTTAATGAAAAACTGTTTTTT. The whole variable domain, remainder taken from reference TRBV28 and TRBJ1-4, is DVKVTQSSRYLVKRTGEKVFLECVQDMDHENMFWYRQDPGLGLRLIYFSYDVKMKEKGDIPEGYSVSREKKERFSLILESASTNQTSMYLCASSSRTGLNEKLFFGSGTQLSVL.

This chain joins TRBV6-1 and TRBJ1-5; 7 positions match TRBD1. Germline V lookup: CDR1 MNHNS, CDR2 SASEGT. V lost 4 bases and J lost 1; bases outside the gene matches: 13. CDR3 size: 18 residues. The chain's CDR3 is CASSANRGLGRSNQPQHF. In nucleotides, the CDR3 is TGTGCCAGCAGTGCTAACAGGGGTCTGGGACGGAGCAATCAGCCCCAGCATTTT.